This TCR beta chain is drawn from a study of Graves' ophthalmopathy and Graves' hyperthyroidism. Study in general: Peripheral blood sampling occurred at initial diagnosis, before any treatment. Study-level findings and limits: Ophthalmopathy progression cases were predicted by the model with approximately 71% sensitivity and 72.22% specificity. The blood repertoire also included most expanded thyroid clonotypes above 0.001 frequency.

The germline V gene encodes CDR1 MNHEY and CDR2 SMNVEV (reference sequence). The CDR3 loop spans 15 amino acids. V lost 3 bases, J lost 0 bases, and 8 bases lay in between. This clonotype has a count of ten or more. Its target is not known. The PBMCs were taken from 10 ml of fresh peripheral blood. RNA served as the template for amplifying TCR beta CDR3 regions. Scientists carried out first-round RT-PCR using HTBI primers and then a second-round multiplex PCR. TCRdb passed the multiplex PCR reads through MiXCR, listing each CDR3 protein once. The sample lists about 210,000 distinct CDR3 sequences; over 25% were seen once.

The sample consisted of peripheral blood. The V call is TRBV27, the J call TRBJ2-2; D uncertain. The TCR sequence derives from a man aged 45-60 years with Graves' ophthalmopathy. The CDR3 sequence is CASSFLGPNTGELFF. CDR3 nucleotide sequence: TGTGCCAGCAGTTTCCTAGGGCCGAACACCGGGGAGCTGTTTTTT.